This TCR beta chain was profiled in a study of CD8+ T cells in alopecia areata. After isolation, RNA underwent reverse transcription to generate cDNA as the sequencing template. Profiled with immunoSEQ multiplex PCR; TCRdb holds only in-frame clones, not every one. The top ten clones hold roughly 0.47% of a sample with hundreds of thousands of clones, about 60% of them seen once. Sequenced material: CD4+ T cells sorted from blood, taken at week 0. The sequence derives from a human donor with alopecia areata.

The CDR3 region is CASSPQRDDEETQYF. The DNA for the CDR3 is TGTGCCAGCAGCCCCCAGCGGGACGACGAAGAGACCCAGTACTTC. The chain carries TRBV9 and TRBJ2-5, with TRBD2 matching 7 bases. CDR1 and CDR2 (germline): SGDLS, YYNGEE. V lost 4 bases and J lost 3; bases outside the gene matches: 9. This CDR3 is 15 amino acids long.